This TCR beta chain was sequenced during a study of cytomegalovirus exposure and HLA in healthy donors. Study at large: According to later analysis, the same platform produced the roughly 120 validation and under 700 first-cohort repertoires. Study-wide results and caveats: Cytomegalovirus-associated status was assigned to 164 TCR beta chains. While the bulk of TCR sequences proved rare, some public TCRs turned up in many donors.

The method was immunoSEQ multiplex PCR; TCRdb's version includes in-frame clones alone and lacks a portion of them. The top ten clones hold 8.5% to 10% of a sample with tens of thousands of clones, 97% of them seen once. For this clone: Its antigen is as yet unknown.

Germline V CDR1 and CDR2: LGHNA, YSLEER. V was clipped by 2 bases and J by 1 base; unmatched bases: 7. This CDR3 has 16 amino acids. The donors were in the 120-subject validation cohort; that cohort was separate from the approximately 700-subject first cohort. This chain joins TRBV4-3 and TRBJ2-5; 7 nucleotides match TRBD1. The sequence derives from a young man in good health and CMV-seropositive. The sequencing sample was made of PBMCs. The CDR3, as DNA: TGCGCCAGCAGCCAAACCCGGACAGGCCTCCAAGAGACCCAGTACTTC. It yields the protein CASSQTRTGLQETQYF.